The source of this T cell receptor beta chain is a study of Ad26.COV2.S vaccination and SARS-CoV-2 variants. Study as a whole: Donor was assigned to the Ad26.COV2.S arm of trial COV1001. Donor got 5x10^10 or 1x10^11 viral particles of Ad26.COV2.S.

Treatment in this sample: about 20 received Ad26.COV2.S at low or high dose, single or two shots; about 5 received placebo; per-sample allocation not given. At day 63 after the first vaccine or placebo injection, samples were drawn. Libraries were prepared by immunoSEQ multiplex PCR; TCRdb keeps only in-frame clonotypes and omits some of them. The sample has about 460,000 clones; nearly 90% are singletons. Worth noting for this clone: No antigen is known for it.

Study conclusions and caveats: Spike-specific TCR breadth was greater in vaccine than placebo recipients. TCR breadth and depth estimates may have understated total T cell responses.

Trimming removed 3 bases at V and 6 bases at J, with 6 bases between. Germline CDR1 reads SGHNT; CDR2 reads YENEEA. This CDR3 contains 12 residues. The chain couples TRBV11-3 to TRBJ2-1, with unresolved D. The source material was peripheral blood, sampled in a trial of Ad26.COV2.S vaccine versus placebo. This sequence was found in a person between 18 and 65 years old who received the Ad26.COV2.S COVID-19 vaccine or a placebo. The CDR3 DNA sequence: TGTGCCAGCAGCTTGGCTGCCAATGAGCAGTTCTTC. Its translation is CASSLAANEQFF.